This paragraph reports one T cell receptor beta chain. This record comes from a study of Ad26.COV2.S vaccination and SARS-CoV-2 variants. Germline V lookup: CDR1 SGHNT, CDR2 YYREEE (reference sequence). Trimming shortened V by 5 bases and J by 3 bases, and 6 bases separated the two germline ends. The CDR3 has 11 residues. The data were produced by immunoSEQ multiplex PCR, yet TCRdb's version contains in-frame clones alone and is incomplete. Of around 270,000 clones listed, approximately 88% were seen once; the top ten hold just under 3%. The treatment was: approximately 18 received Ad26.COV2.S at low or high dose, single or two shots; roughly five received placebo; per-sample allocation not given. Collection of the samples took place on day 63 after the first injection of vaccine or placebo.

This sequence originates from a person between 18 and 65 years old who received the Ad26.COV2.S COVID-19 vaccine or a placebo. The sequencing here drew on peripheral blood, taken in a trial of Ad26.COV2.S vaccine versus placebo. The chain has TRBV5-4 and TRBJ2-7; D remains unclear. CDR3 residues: CASSSRYEQYF. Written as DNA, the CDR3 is TGTGCCAGCAGTTCGCGCTACGAGCAGTACTTC.